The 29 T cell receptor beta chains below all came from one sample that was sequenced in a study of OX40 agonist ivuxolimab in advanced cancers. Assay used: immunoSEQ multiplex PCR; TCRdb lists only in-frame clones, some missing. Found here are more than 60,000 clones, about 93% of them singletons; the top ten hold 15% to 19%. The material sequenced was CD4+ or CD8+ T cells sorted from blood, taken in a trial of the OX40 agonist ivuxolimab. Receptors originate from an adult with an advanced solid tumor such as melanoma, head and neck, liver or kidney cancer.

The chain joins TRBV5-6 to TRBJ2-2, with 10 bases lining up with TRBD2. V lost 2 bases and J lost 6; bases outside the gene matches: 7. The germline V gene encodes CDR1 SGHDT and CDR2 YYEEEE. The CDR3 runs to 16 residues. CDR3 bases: TGTGCCAGCAGCTTCGTGTCTAGCGGGGGACCCGGGGAGCTGTTTTTT. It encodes CASSFVSSGGPGELFF.

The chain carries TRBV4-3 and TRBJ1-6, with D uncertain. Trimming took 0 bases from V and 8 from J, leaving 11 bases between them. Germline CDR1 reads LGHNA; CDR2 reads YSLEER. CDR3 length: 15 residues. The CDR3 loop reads CASSQETWQDSPLHF. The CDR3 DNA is TGCGCCAGCAGCCAAGAAACTTGGCAAGATTCACCCCTCCACTTT.

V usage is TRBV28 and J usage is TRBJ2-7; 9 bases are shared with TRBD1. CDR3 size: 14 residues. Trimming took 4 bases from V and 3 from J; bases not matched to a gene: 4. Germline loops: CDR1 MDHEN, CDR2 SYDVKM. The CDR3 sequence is CASSYRGRVYEQYF. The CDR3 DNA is TGTGCCAGCAGTTACAGGGGGCGAGTCTACGAGCAGTACTTC.

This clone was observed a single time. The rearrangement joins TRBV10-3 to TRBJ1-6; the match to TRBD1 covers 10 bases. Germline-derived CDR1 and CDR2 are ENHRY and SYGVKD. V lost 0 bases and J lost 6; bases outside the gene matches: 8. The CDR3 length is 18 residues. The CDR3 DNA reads TGTGCCATCAGTGAGTCGATTTTTGACAGGGGGCTTAATTCACCCCTCCACTTT. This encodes CAISESIFDRGLNSPLHF.

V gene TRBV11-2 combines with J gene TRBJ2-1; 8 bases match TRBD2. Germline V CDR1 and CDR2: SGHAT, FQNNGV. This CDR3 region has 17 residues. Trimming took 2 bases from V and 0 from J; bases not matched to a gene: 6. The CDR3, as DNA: TGTGCCAGCAGCTTACTCGGGAGGGCCATCTCCTACAATGAGCAGTTCTTC. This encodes CASSLLGRAISYNEQFF.

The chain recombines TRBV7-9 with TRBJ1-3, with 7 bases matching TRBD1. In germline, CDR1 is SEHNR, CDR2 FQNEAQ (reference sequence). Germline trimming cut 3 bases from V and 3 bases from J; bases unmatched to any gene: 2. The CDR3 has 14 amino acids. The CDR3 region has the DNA TGTGCCAGCAGCTTCGACAGGGATGGAAACACCATATATTTT. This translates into CASSFDRDGNTIYF.

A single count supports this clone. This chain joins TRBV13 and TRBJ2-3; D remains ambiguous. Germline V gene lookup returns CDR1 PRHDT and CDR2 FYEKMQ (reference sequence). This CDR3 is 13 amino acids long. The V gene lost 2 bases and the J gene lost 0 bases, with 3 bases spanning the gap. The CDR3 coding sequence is TGTGCCAGCAGCTTACCCAGCACAGATACGCAGTATTTT. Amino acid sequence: CASSLPSTDTQYF.

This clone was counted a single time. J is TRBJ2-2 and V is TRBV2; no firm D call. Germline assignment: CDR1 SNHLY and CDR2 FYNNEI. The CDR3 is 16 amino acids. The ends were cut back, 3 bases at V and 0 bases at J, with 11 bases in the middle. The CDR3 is CASSEVAATNTGELFF. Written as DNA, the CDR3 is TGTGCCAGCAGTGAGGTGGCCGCCACGAACACCGGGGAGCTGTTTTTT.

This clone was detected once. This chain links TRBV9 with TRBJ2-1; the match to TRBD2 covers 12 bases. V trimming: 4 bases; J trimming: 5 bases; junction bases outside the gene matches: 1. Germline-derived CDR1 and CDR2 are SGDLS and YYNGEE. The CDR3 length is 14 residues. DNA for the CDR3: TGTGCCAGCAGCACTAGCGGGGGGCACAATGAGCAGTTCTTC. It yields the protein CASSTSGGHNEQFF.

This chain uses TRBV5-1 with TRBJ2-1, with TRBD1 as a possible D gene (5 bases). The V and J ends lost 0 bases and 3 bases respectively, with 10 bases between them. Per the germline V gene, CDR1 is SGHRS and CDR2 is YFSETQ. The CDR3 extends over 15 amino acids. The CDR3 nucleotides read TGCGCCAGCAGCTTGGGGGGCAGTTTCTACAATGAGCAGTTCTTC. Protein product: CASSLGGSFYNEQFF.

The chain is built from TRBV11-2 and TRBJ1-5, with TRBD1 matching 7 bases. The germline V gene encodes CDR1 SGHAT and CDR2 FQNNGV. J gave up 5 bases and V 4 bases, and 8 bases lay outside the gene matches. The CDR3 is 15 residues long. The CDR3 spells CASSSAGTAYQPQHF. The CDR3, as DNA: TGTGCCAGCAGCTCAGCCGGGACAGCATATCAGCCCCAGCATTTT.

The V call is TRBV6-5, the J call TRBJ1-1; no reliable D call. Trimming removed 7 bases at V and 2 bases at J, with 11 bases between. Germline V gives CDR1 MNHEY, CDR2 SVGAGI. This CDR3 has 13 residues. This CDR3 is CASNLGSNTEAFF. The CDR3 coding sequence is TGTGCCAGCAACCTTGGGTCAAACACTGAAGCTTTCTTT.

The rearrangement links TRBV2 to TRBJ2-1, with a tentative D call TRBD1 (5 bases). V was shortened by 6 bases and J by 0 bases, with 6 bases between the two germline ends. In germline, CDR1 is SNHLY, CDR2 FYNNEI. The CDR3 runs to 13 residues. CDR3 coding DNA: TGTGCCAGCAGAGGGGACTCCTACAATGAGCAGTTCTTC. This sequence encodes CASRGDSYNEQFF.

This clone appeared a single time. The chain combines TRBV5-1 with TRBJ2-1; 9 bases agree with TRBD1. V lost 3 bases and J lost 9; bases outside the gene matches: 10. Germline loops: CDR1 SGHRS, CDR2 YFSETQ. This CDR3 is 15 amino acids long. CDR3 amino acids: CASSYGWTGVVEQFF. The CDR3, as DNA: TGCGCCAGCAGCTACGGCTGGACAGGGGTAGTTGAGCAGTTCTTC.

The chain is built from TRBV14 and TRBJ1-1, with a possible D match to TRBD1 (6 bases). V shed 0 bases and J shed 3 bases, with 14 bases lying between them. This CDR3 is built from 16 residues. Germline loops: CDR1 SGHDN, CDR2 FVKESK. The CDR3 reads CASSQDGGRADTEAFF. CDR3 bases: TGTGCCAGCAGCCAAGATGGGGGCAGGGCGGACACTGAAGCTTTCTTT.

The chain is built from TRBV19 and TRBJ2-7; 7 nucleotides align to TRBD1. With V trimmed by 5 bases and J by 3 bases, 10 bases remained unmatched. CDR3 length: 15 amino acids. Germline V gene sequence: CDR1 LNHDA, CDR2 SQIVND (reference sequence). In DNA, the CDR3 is TGTGCCAGTAGTTACACAGGGGCTACTAACTACGAGCAGTACTTC. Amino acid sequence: CASSYTGATNYEQYF.

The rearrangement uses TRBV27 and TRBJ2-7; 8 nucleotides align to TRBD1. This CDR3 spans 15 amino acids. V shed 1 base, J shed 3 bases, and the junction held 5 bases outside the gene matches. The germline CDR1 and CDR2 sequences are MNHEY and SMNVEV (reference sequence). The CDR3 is CASSLYTGGGYEQYF. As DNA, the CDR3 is TGTGCCAGCAGTTTATACACAGGGGGTGGCTACGAGCAGTACTTC.

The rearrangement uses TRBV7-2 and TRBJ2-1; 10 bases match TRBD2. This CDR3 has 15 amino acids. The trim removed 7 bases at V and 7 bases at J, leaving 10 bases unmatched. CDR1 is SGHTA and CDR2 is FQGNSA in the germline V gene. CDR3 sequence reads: CASTWLAGVLNEQFF. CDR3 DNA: TGTGCCAGCACCTGGCTAGCGGGGGTGTTAAATGAGCAGTTCTTC.

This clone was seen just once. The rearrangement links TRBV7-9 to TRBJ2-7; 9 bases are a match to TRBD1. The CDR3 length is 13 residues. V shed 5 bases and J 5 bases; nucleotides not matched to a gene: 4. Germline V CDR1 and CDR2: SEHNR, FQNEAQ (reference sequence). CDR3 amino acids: CASSPTGGDEQYF. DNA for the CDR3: TGTGCCAGCAGCCCGACAGGGGGGGACGAGCAGTACTTC.

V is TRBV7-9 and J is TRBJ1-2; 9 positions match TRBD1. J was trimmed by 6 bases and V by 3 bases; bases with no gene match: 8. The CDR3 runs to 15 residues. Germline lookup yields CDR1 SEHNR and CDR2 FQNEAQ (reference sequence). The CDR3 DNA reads TGTGCCAGCAGCTTTAGTTACAGGGGGCGAGATGGCTACACCTTC. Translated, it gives CASSFSYRGRDGYTF.

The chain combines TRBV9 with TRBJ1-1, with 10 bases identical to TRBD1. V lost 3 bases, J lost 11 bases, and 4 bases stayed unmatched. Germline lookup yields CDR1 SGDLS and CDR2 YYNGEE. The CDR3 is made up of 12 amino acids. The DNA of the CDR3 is TGTGCCAGCAGCGGACAGGGGGCAACGGCTTTCTTT. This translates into CASSGQGATAFF.

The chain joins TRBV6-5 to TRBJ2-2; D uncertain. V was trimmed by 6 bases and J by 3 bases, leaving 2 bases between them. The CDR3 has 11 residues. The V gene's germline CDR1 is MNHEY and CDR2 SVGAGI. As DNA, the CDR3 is TGTGCCAGCAGGGACACCGGGGAGCTGTTTTTT. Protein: CASRDTGELFF.

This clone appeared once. CDR3 nucleotide sequence: TGTGCCAGCCGCCCGGTACAGGGGGACTATGGCTACACCTTC. Its translation is CASRPVQGDYGYTF. This rearrangement joins TRBV6-1 to TRBJ1-2; 8 nucleotides align to TRBD1. The germline V gene has CDR1 MNHNS and CDR2 SASEGT. The CDR3 has 14 amino acids. J was trimmed by 3 bases and V by 8 bases; bases with no gene match: 8.

CDR3 region: CAISESDWGSTDTQYF. The DNA for the CDR3 is TGTGCCATCAGTGAATCGGACTGGGGATCCACAGATACGCAGTATTTT. V usage is TRBV10-3 and J usage is TRBJ2-3, with D perhaps TRBD2 (5 bases). CDR3 length: 16 residues. The germline V gene has CDR1 ENHRY and CDR2 SYGVKD. Trimming stripped 3 bases from V and 2 bases from J, with 15 bases between.

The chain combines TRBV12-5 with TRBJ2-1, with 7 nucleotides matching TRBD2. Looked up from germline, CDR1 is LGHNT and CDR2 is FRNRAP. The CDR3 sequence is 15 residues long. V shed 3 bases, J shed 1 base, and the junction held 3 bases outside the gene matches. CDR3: CASGFGAGSYNEQFF. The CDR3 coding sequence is TGTGCTAGTGGTTTTGGAGCGGGGTCCTACAATGAGCAGTTCTTC.

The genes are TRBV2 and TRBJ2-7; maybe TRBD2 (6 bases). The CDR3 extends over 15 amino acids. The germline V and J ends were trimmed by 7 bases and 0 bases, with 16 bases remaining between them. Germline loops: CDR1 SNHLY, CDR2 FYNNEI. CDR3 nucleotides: TGTGCCAGCATGGGGCGGGACCCCTTCTCCTACGAGCAGTACTTC. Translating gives CASMGRDPFSYEQYF. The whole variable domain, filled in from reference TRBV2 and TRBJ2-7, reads EPEVTQTPSHQVTQMGQEVILRCVPISNHLYFYWYRQILGQKVEFLVSFYNNEISEKSEIFDDQFSVERPDGSNFTLKIRSTKLEDSAMYFCASMGRDPFSYEQYFGPGTRLTVT.

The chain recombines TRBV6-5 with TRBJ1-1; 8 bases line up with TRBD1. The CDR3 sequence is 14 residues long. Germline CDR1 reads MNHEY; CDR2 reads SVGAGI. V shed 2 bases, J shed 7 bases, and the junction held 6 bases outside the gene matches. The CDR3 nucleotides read TGTGCCAGCAGTTACAGCAGGGGGCGGGGTGAAGCTTTCTTT. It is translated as CASSYSRGRGEAFF.

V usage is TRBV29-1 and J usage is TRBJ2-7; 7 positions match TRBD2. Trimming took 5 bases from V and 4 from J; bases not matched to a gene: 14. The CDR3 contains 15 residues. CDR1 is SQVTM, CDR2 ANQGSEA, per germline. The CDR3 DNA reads TGCAGCGTTCGGGGACTACCCGGGGAATCTTACGAGCAGTACTTC. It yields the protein CSVRGLPGESYEQYF.

CDR3 DNA: TGTGCCAGCTGGGGTAGGGTGGAGGACACTGAAGCTTTCTTT. Amino acids: CASWGRVEDTEAFF. This chain uses TRBV2 with TRBJ1-1; D gene unclear. V was clipped by 8 bases and J by 3 bases, with 16 bases between them. The CDR3 is made up of 14 amino acids. CDR1 and CDR2 (germline): SNHLY, FYNNEI.